This T cell receptor beta chain was observed in a study of T-cell memory formation after mild COVID-19. This clonotype was counted at least ten times. MiXCR, run by TCRdb on the 5' RACE reads, gives a single entry per CDR3 protein. Among 200,000 to 250,000 distinct CDR3 sequences listed, roughly a tenth were seen once. Trimming took 3 bases from V and 8 from J, leaving 10 bases between them. CDR1 is SEHNR, CDR2 FQNEAQ, per germline (reference sequence). This CDR3 region has 12 residues. The sequenced sample was PBMCs or a T cell subset sorted from them (not recorded which). This chain joins TRBV7-9 and TRBJ1-2; unclear D gene. The receptor was derived from a man aged 18 to 29 who had mild COVID-19 (a few samples of this study predate the infection). Cell type and time point are not known. CDR3 residues: CASSLEVQGYTF. Written as DNA, the CDR3 is TGTGCCAGCAGCTTGGAGGTCCAGGGCTACACCTTC.